These 20 T cell receptor beta chains share one sample of origin, sequenced in a study of T cell changes during pregnancy in multiple sclerosis. The assay was immunoSEQ multiplex PCR, and TCRdb's table has in-frame clones only and misses some. The table has fewer than 55,000 clones, roughly 90% seen once; the top ten hold about 4.7%. The material was peripheral blood, obtained in the second trimester of pregnancy. The origin of the receptors is a female donor in good health, enrolled as a control in a pregnancy study.

The rearrangement links TRBV29-1 to TRBJ2-2; 8 nucleotides agree with TRBD1. The germline gives CDR1 SQVTM, CDR2 ANQGSEA. This CDR3 contains 15 residues. V trimming: 7 bases; J trimming: 1 base; junction bases outside the gene matches: 8. CDR3 sequence: CSAASGTGNTGELFF. The CDR3 DNA reads as TGCAGCGCCGCATCCGGGACAGGGAACACCGGGGAGCTGTTTTTT.

V is TRBV6-6 and J is TRBJ2-5; possible D gene TRBD2, 6 bases. Germline V lookup: CDR1 MNHNY, CDR2 SVGAGI (reference sequence). This CDR3 spans 15 amino acids. Trimming stripped 5 bases from V and 5 bases from J, with 18 bases between. The CDR3 DNA reads as TGTGCCAGCAGTCGGCAAGGCGGGGATGTTGAGACCCAGTACTTC. Protein product: CASSRQGGDVETQYF.

This clone showed up just once. The genes are TRBV4-2 and TRBJ1-4; 10 bases fit TRBD1. Germline-derived CDR1 and CDR2 are LGHNA and YNFKEQ. The CDR3 consists of 16 residues. V lost 3 bases to trimming and J lost 5 bases; unmatched junction nucleotides: 6. CDR3 in amino acids: CASSQGGQGRNEKLFF. The CDR3 region has the DNA TGTGCCAGCAGCCAGGGGGGACAGGGGAGGAATGAAAAACTGTTTTTT.

The chain employs TRBV6-4 and TRBJ2-3, with D possibly being TRBD2 (5 bases). From germline, CDR1 is MRHNA and CDR2 SNTAGT. Trimming took off 1 base at V and 8 bases at J, with 7 bases between the two ends. The CDR3 consists of 12 residues. CDR3 protein: CASSDYSGTQYF. CDR3 nucleotide sequence: TGTGCCAGCAGTGACTACAGCGGTACGCAGTATTTT.

The chain uses TRBV19 and TRBJ1-1, with a weak D call TRBD1 (6 bases). The CDR3 is made up of 12 amino acids. V lost 6 bases and J lost 6, with 11 bases in between. From germline, CDR1 is LNHDA and CDR2 SQIVND (reference sequence). CDR3 protein: CASRIQGAEAFF. DNA of the CDR3: TGTGCCAGTAGGATACAGGGCGCTGAAGCTTTCTTT.

The gene calls are TRBV7-2 and TRBJ1-1; TRBD1 agrees at 9 bases. From germline, CDR1 is SGHTA and CDR2 FQGNSA. The CDR3 contains 18 residues. The ends lost 4 bases at V and 3 bases at J; junction bases unmatched: 15. CDR3 protein: CASSSHRDRVNLDTEAFF. The CDR3 region has the DNA TGTGCCAGCAGCTCGCACCGGGACAGGGTCAATTTGGACACTGAAGCTTTCTTT.

This clone was recorded once. The chain links TRBV29-1 to TRBJ2-1; 10 bases are a match to TRBD2. The CDR3 is 13 amino acids. Per germline, CDR1 SQVTM and CDR2 ANQGSEA. Trimming at V came to 2 bases and at J to 13 bases, leaving 8 bases not matched to a gene. The CDR3 DNA reads TGCAGCGTTGAACCTAGCGGGGGTCGCCTTCAGTTCTTC. Encoded protein: CSVEPSGGRLQFF.

The table lists this clone with a count of one. The CDR3, as DNA: TGTGCCAGCAGCCCGACCCCACAGGGGGCGCACACCGGGGAGCTGTTTTTT. Protein product: CASSPTPQGAHTGELFF. The chain recombines TRBV7-2 with TRBJ2-2; 9 bases fit TRBD1. The V segment lost 5 bases and the J segment 3 bases; nucleotides outside the gene matches: 10. The germline V gene encodes CDR1 SGHTA and CDR2 FQGNSA. The CDR3 runs 17 residues.

V usage is TRBV5-6 and J usage is TRBJ1-1, with unresolved D. V lost 0 bases, J lost 4 bases, and 4 bases lay in between. CDR1 is SGHDT and CDR2 is YYEEEE in the germline V gene. The CDR3 loop spans 12 amino acids. The CDR3 DNA sequence: TGTGCCAGCAGCTTGGGCAGCACTGAAGCTTTCTTT. It codes for CASSLGSTEAFF.

The chain employs TRBV25-1 and TRBJ1-1; TRBD1 matches at 11 bases. Losses at the gene ends were 4 bases for V and 5 bases for J; bases not matched to a gene: 3. Germline V gene data show CDR1 as MGHDK and CDR2 as SYGVNS. The CDR3 covers 14 residues. In DNA, the CDR3 is TGTGCCAGCAGTGGGGGGACAGGGGGAACTGAAGCTTTCTTT. As protein: CASSGGTGGTEAFF.

The chain uses TRBV29-1 and TRBJ1-2; D remains ambiguous. The germline gives CDR1 SQVTM, CDR2 ANQGSEA. The CDR3 is made up of 11 amino acids. Trimming shortened V by 4 bases and J by 8 bases, and 11 bases separated the two germline ends. The DNA of the CDR3 is TGCAGCGTTGGTCGGATGGGCGGCTACACCTTC. This encodes CSVGRMGGYTF.

This chain links TRBV6-6 with TRBJ1-3; 8 nucleotides align to TRBD1. V was pared by 6 bases and J by 0 bases, with 7 bases of the junction left unmatched. This CDR3 comprises 16 residues. Germline-derived CDR1 and CDR2 are MNHNY and SVGAGI (reference sequence). CDR3 bases: TGTGCCAGCAGCAAGGGACAGGCGAACTCTGGAAACACCATATATTTT. Translating it yields CASSKGQANSGNTIYF.

The genes are TRBV5-1 and TRBJ2-7; no firm D call. Looked up from germline, CDR1 is SGHRS and CDR2 is YFSETQ. Between the trimmed V and J ends, which lost 0 bases and 7 bases, there was a span of 11 bases. The CDR3 consists of 13 residues. The CDR3 DNA sequence: TGCGCCAGCAGCTTGGGGAGTGTTAGGGAGCAGTACTTC. Its translation: CASSLGSVREQYF.

CDR3: CAARSGPLDYGYTF. As DNA, the CDR3 is TGTGCCGCTCGGAGCGGGCCTCTGGACTATGGCTACACCTTC. The chain has TRBV30 and TRBJ1-2; no clear D gene. The germline CDR1 and CDR2 sequences are GTSNPN and SVGIG (reference sequence). The length of the CDR3 is 14 residues. Trimming shortened V by 8 bases and J by 3 bases, and 19 bases separated the two germline ends.

This chain links TRBV7-6 with TRBJ1-2, with D possibly TRBD1 on 6 matching bases. CDR3 length: 13 amino acids. From germline, CDR1 is SGHVS and CDR2 FNYEAQ. The V end lost 3 bases, the J end lost 6 bases, and 11 bases lay between the germline ends. CDR3 bases: TGTGCCAGCAGCTTTTCAGGGGTTGATGGCTACACCTTC. Its protein product is CASSFSGVDGYTF.

The chain carries TRBV6-1 and TRBJ1-1; no reliable D call. Germline values: CDR1 MNHNS, CDR2 SASEGT. Trimming cost V 7 bases and J 5 bases, with 11 bases left between them. The CDR3 extends over 12 amino acids. As DNA, the CDR3 is TGTGCCAGCAAACGCGAGATAACTGAAGCTTTCTTT. This encodes CASKREITEAFF.

The V and J genes are TRBV18 and TRBJ2-7, with 7 nucleotides matching TRBD1. The J segment lost 3 bases and the V segment lost 2 bases, leaving 7 bases of the junction unmatched. The germline V gene has CDR1 KGHSH and CDR2 LQKENI. The CDR3 runs to 15 residues. Here the CDR3 reads CASSPKPGQNYEQYF. CDR3 coding DNA: TGTGCCAGCTCACCAAAACCGGGACAGAACTACGAGCAGTACTTC. Using reference TRBV18 and TRBJ2-7 for the parts outside the CDR3, the full variable domain is NAGVMQNPRHLVRRRGQEARLRCSPMKGHSHVYWYRQLPEEGLKFMVYLQKENIIDESGMPKERFSAEFPKEGPSILRIQQVVRGDSAAYFCASSPKPGQNYEQYFGPGTRLTVT.

This sequence joins TRBV7-8 and TRBJ2-5; 10 bases fit TRBD1. Germline V lookup: CDR1 SGHVS, CDR2 FQNEAQ. The V segment lost 3 bases and the J segment 5 bases; nucleotides outside the gene matches: 3. The CDR3 has 14 amino acids. In DNA form, the CDR3 reads TGTGCCAGCAGCTTGACAGGGGGCTTGGAGACCCAGTACTTC. Its protein product is CASSLTGGLETQYF. The full variable domain, with the rest looked up from reference TRBV7-8 and TRBJ2-5, is GAGVSQSPRYKVAKRGQDVALRCDPISGHVSLFWYQQALGQGPEFLTYFQNEAQLDKSGLPSDRFFAERPEGSVSTLKIQRTQQEDSAVYLCASSLTGGLETQYFGPGTRLLVL.

The rearrangement links TRBV19 to TRBJ2-2; 10 bases map to TRBD1. The germline CDR1 and CDR2 sequences are LNHDA and SQIVND (reference sequence). V lost 4 bases to trimming and J lost 8 bases; unmatched junction nucleotides: 7. CDR3 length equals 15 residues. Written as DNA, the CDR3 is TGTGCCAGTAGTACAGAGACAGGGGGCGCAGGGGAGCTGTTTTTT. Protein: CASSTETGGAGELFF.

As DNA, the CDR3 is TGTGCCAGCAGTGAGGTAGCGGGGACTACAGATACGCAGTATTTT. Amino acids: CASSEVAGTTDTQYF. The V and J genes are TRBV6-4 and TRBJ2-3; 8 bases agree with TRBD2. J was trimmed by 3 bases and V by 3 bases; bases with no gene match: 5. This CDR3 is 15 amino acids long. Germline values: CDR1 MRHNA, CDR2 SNTAGT.